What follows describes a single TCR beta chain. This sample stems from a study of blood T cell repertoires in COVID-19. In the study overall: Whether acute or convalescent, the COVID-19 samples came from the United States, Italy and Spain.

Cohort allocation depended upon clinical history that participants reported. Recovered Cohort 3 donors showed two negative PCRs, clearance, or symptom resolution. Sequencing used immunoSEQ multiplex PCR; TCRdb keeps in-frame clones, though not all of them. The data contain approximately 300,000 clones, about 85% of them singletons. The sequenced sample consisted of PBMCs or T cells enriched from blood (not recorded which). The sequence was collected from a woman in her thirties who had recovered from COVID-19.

The CDR3 nucleotides are TGTGCCACTCGAGGACCGGAGGGCCTTCAAGAGACCCAGTACTTC. This translates into CATRGPEGLQETQYF. The chain couples TRBV6-6 to TRBJ2-5; maybe TRBD2 (6 bases). Trimming took 10 bases from V and 2 from J, leaving 20 bases between them. CDR3 length: 15 amino acids. CDR1 is MNHNY and CDR2 is SVGAGI in the germline V gene (reference sequence).